Each of the 16 T cell receptor beta chains below was sequenced from the same sample in a study. Each CDR3 protein is one row after TCRdb ran MiXCR on the 5' RACE reads. Of tens of thousands of distinct CDR3 sequences in the sample, less than 30% were seen once. Treg sorting used a CD4+CD25+CD127-/low gate. The sample taken for sequencing was tumor-infiltrating Tregs sorted from the breast tumor. The source is a female donor with breast cancer.

The chain has TRBV7-8 and TRBJ2-2, with a possible D match to TRBD1 (7 bases). Trimming removed 5 bases at V and 4 bases at J, with 17 bases between. The CDR3 is 16 amino acids. Germline V gives CDR1 SGHVS, CDR2 FQNEAQ. The CDR3 sequence: CASSPGYRGLTGELFF. As DNA, the CDR3 is TGTGCCAGCAGCCCGGGCTACAGGGGACTCACCGGGGAGCTGTTTTTT.

The V gene is TRBV7-7, the J gene TRBJ2-3; D unclear. Per the germline V gene, CDR1 is SSHAT and CDR2 is FNYEAQ (reference sequence). Trimming left V 3 bases short and J 0 bases short, with 7 bases between. This CDR3 has 14 amino acids. Written as DNA, the CDR3 is TGTGCCAGCAGCTTTATGGAGAGCACAGATACGCAGTATTTT. This translates into CASSFMESTDTQYF.

V and J are TRBV7-2 and TRBJ1-2, with 7 bases that match TRBD1. Germline V gives CDR1 SGHTA, CDR2 FQGNSA. J gave up 2 bases and V 5 bases, and 5 bases lay outside the gene matches. This CDR3 contains 14 residues. For the CDR3, the DNA is TGTGCCAGCAGCGTGGGACAGCAGAACTATGGCTACACCTTC. Its protein product is CASSVGQQNYGYTF. Combining the CDR3 with reference TRBV7-2 and TRBJ1-2 gives the whole variable domain GAGVSQSPSNKVTEKGKDVELRCDPISGHTALYWYRQSLGQGLEFLIYFQGNSAPDKSGLPSDRFSAERTGGSVSTLTIQRTQQEDSAVYLCASSVGQQNYGYTFGSGTRLTVV.

This clonotype came up a few times. The chain links TRBV5-1 to TRBJ1-2; 9 positions match TRBD1. The CDR3 is 14 residues long. Unmatched junction bases numbered 4, after V lost 0 bases and J lost 7 bases. CDR1 is SGHRS, CDR2 YFSETQ, per germline. The CDR3 bases are TGCGCCAGCAGCTTGGAGGGACAGGGCTCTGGCTACACCTTC. It yields the protein CASSLEGQGSGYTF.

Worth noting for this clonotype: The germline gene is not matched at one end of the junction; a read error may be the cause. This chain links TRBV5-8 with TRBJ1-1; D is uncertain. CDR3 length equals 14 residues. Germline CDR1 SGHTS, CDR2 YDEGEE. CDR3 region: CASSLGPGSTVAFF. The CDR3 nucleotides read TGTGCCAGCAGCTTGGGTCCGGGCAGCACTGTAGCTTTCTTT.

There are a few counts of this clonotype. V and J are TRBV7-9 and TRBJ2-2; 11 nucleotides line up with TRBD2. V shed 7 bases, J shed 5 bases, and the junction held 6 bases outside the gene matches. The CDR3 loop spans 15 amino acids. Germline V gene data show CDR1 as SEHNR and CDR2 as FQNEAQ (reference sequence). CDR3 region: CASIPLAGETGELFF. Here the CDR3 DNA reads TGTGCCAGCATCCCACTAGCGGGAGAGACCGGGGAGCTGTTTTTT.

The chain links TRBV7-6 to TRBJ2-5; D is possibly TRBD2 (6 bases). The ends were cut back, 5 bases at V and 0 bases at J, with 10 bases in the middle. Germline V CDR1 and CDR2: SGHVS, FNYEAQ. This CDR3 contains 14 residues. CDR3 region: CASSERTNQETQYF. The CDR3 DNA follows: TGTGCCAGCAGCGAGAGGACTAACCAAGAGACCCAGTACTTC.

This clonotype occurred many times. CDR3 bases: TGTGCCAGCAGCCTCGCTGTGGGATTTGAGGAGCAGTACTTC. Translation gives CASSLAVGFEEQYF. The chain carries TRBV6-5 and TRBJ2-7; D is ambiguous. V lost 6 bases and J lost 7, with 19 bases in between. Germline V gives CDR1 MNHEY, CDR2 SVGAGI. The CDR3 contains 14 residues.

J is TRBJ1-5 and V is TRBV7-9; 11 positions agree with TRBD1. Germline V CDR1 and CDR2: SEHNR, FQNEAQ (reference sequence). The ends lost 4 bases at V and 4 bases at J; junction bases unmatched: 3. The CDR3 length is 15 residues. CDR3 loop: CASSYGTGGNQPQHF. The CDR3 coding sequence is TGTGCCAGCAGCTACGGGACAGGGGGGAATCAGCCCCAGCATTTT.

The gene calls are TRBV2 and TRBJ1-6; D is unclear. This CDR3 is built from 11 residues. Germline V CDR1 and CDR2: SNHLY, FYNNEI. V lost 6 bases and J 7 bases, leaving 4 bases between the germline ends. This CDR3 reads CASSGNSPLHF. As DNA, the CDR3 is TGTGCCAGCAGCGGGAATTCACCCCTCCACTTT.

This clonotype was seen repeatedly, ten times or more. The chain combines TRBV29-1 with TRBJ1-1; D is ambiguous. Trimming cost V 5 bases and J 4 bases, with 17 bases left between them. There are 14 residues in the CDR3. In germline, CDR1 is SQVTM, CDR2 ANQGSEA. Here the CDR3 DNA reads TGCAGCGTTAGGACCCACCCCGGAGTCACTGAAGCTTTCTTT. Its translation: CSVRTHPGVTEAFF.

This clonotype was seen only a few times. V and J are TRBV20-1 and TRBJ2-1; 12 positions agree with TRBD1. Unmatched junction bases numbered 9, after V lost 6 bases and J lost 3 bases. Germline V gives CDR1 DFQATT, CDR2 SNEGSKA (reference sequence). CDR3 length: 16 amino acids. The CDR3 spells CSAVPGTGGGYNEQFF. CDR3 DNA sequence: TGCAGTGCAGTACCCGGGACAGGGGGCGGCTACAATGAGCAGTTCTTC.

This clonotype appeared many times. The chain uses TRBV4-1 and TRBJ2-3; D might be TRBD2 (6 bases). Germline CDR1 is MGHRA and CDR2 is YSYEKL. V lost 5 bases and J lost 5, with 14 bases in between. This CDR3 has 14 amino acids. CDR3 nucleotide sequence: TGCGCCAGCAGCTTTGGCGGGGCCCAAGATACGCAGTATTTT. This codes for CASSFGGAQDTQYF.

Concerning this clonotype itself: This may be a read error: a much more frequent sequence differs by one nucleotide. Likely a read error: the CDR3 ends without its conserved phenylalanine or tryptophan. The chain joins TRBV28 to TRBJ2-2; tentatively, D is TRBD2 (5 bases). The ends were cut back, 5 bases at V and 10 bases at J, with 17 bases in the middle. The length of the CDR3 is 14 residues. Germline lookup yields CDR1 MDHEN and CDR2 SYDVKM. This CDR3 reads CASSPPEGVLELFY. DNA of the CDR3: TGTGCCAGCAGTCCGCCCGAGGGCGTTTTGGAGCTGTTTTAT.

J is TRBJ1-2 and V is TRBV12-3 or TRBV12-4; possible D gene TRBD1, 6 bases. CDR3 size: 14 residues. V lost 3 bases, J lost 4 bases, and 12 bases lay in between. The CDR3: CASSFDRFSYGYTF. For the CDR3, the DNA is TGTGCCAGCAGTTTTGACAGGTTCTCCTATGGCTACACCTTC.

This clonotype came up a few times. The chain joins TRBV25-1 to TRBJ2-7, with 11 bases identical to TRBD1. Germline V gene lookup returns CDR1 MGHDK and CDR2 SYGVNS. The CDR3 covers 19 residues. V shed 6 bases, J shed 3 bases, and the junction held 19 bases outside the gene matches. The CDR3 sequence is CASSDVPGQGGGTNYEQYF. Written as DNA, the CDR3 is TGTGCCAGCAGCGACGTCCCGGGACAGGGGGGAGGTACCAACTACGAGCAGTACTTC.